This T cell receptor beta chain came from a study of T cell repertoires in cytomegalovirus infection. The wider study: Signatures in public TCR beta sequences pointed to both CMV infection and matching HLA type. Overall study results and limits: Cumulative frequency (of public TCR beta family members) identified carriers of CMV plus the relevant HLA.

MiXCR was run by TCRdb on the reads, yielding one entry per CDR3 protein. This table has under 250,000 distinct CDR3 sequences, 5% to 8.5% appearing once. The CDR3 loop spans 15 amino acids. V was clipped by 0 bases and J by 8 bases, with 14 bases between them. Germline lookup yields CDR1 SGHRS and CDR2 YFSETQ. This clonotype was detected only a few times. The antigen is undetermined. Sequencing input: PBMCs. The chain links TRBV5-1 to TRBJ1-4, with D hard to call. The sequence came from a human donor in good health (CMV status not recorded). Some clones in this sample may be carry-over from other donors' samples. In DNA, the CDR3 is TGCGCCAGCAGCTTGGTCGCGGGGAGGAGCGAAAAACTGTTTTTT. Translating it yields CASSLVAGRSEKLFF.